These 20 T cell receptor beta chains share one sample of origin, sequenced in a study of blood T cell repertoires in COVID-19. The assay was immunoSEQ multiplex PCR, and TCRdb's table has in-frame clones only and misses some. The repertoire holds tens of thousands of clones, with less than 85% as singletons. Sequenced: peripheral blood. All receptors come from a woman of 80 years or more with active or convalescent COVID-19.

CDR3 bases: TGTGCCAGCAGCGGACAGGCCTCTAACTATGGCTACACCTTC. This translates into CASSGQASNYGYTF. The chain recombines TRBV28 with TRBJ1-2; 7 positions agree with TRBD1. J was trimmed by 0 bases and V by 6 bases; bases with no gene match: 4. The CDR3 is made up of 14 amino acids. Germline loops: CDR1 MDHEN, CDR2 SYDVKM.

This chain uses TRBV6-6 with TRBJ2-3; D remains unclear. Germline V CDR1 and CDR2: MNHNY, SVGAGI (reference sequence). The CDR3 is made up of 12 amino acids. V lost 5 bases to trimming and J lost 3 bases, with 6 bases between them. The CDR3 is CASSRRTDTQYF. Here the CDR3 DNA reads TGTGCCAGCAGTCGGAGAACAGATACGCAGTATTTT.

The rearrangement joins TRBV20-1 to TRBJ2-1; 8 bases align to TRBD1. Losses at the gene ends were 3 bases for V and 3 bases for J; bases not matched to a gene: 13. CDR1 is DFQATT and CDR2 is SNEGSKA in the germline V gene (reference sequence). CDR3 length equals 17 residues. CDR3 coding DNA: TGCAGTGCTAGTATGGACAGGGTAGGGGGCCTCTACAATGAGCAGTTCTTC. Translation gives CSASMDRVGGLYNEQFF.

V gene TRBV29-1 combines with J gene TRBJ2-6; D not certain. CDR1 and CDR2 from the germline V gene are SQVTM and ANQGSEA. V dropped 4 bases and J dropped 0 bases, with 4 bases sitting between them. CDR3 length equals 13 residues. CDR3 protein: CSVAGSGANVLTF. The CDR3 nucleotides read TGCAGCGTTGCCGGCTCTGGGGCCAACGTCCTGACTTTC.

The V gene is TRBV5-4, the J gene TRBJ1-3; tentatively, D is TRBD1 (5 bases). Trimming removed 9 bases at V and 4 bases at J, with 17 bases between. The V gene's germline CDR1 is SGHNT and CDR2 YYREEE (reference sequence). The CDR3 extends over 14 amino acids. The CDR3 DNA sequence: TGTGCCACCAAACCGGGAGGGGCCGGAAACACCATATATTTT. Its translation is CATKPGGAGNTIYF.

CDR3 protein: CSVEDMERRDRITDTQYF. CDR3 DNA sequence: TGCAGCGTTGAAGATATGGAAAGAAGGGACAGGATAACAGATACGCAGTATTTT. The V call is TRBV29-1, the J call TRBJ2-3, with 8 bases aligning to TRBD1. Germline CDR1 reads SQVTM; CDR2 reads ANQGSEA. V was clipped by 0 bases and J by 3 bases; unmatched bases: 14. This CDR3 is 18 amino acids long.

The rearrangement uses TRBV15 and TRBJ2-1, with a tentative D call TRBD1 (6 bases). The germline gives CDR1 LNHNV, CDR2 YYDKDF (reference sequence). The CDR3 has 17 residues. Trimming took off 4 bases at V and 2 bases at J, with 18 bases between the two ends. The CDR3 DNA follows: TGTGCCACCAGCAACAACGGGCAGGGGACCCCCTACAATGAGCAGTTCTTC. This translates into CATSNNGQGTPYNEQFF.

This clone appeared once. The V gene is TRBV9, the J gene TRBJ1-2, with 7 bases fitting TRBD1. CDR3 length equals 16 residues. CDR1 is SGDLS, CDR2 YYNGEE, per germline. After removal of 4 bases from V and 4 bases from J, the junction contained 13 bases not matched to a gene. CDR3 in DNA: TGTGCCAGCAGCATCCCACGACAGGGCCCCACCTATGGCTACACCTTC. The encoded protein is CASSIPRQGPTYGYTF. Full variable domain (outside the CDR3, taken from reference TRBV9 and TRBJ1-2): DSGVTQTPKHLITATGQRVTLRCSPRSGDLSVYWYQQSLDQGLQFLIQYYNGEERAKGNILERFSAQQFPDLHSELNLSSLELGDSALYFCASSIPRQGPTYGYTFGSGTRLTVV.

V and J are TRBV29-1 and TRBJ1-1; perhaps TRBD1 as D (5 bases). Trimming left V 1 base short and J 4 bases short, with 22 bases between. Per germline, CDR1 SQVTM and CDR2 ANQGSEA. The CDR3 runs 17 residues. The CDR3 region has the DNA TGCAGCGTTGAAGGGGTAGGTCGGGACTGGCAAAGCACTGAAGCTTTCTTT. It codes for CSVEGVGRDWQSTEAFF.

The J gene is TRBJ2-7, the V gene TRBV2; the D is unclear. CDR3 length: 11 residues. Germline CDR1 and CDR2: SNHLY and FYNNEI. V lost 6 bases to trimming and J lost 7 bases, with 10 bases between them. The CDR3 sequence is CASRPGGEQYF. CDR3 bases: TGTGCCAGCAGGCCCGGTGGTGAGCAGTACTTC.

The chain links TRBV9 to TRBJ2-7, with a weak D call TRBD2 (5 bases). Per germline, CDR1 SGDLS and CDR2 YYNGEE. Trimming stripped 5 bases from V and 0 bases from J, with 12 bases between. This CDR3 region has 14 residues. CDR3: CASSRSGDSYEQYF. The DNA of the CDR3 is TGTGCCAGCAGTAGGTCCGGGGACTCCTACGAGCAGTACTTC.

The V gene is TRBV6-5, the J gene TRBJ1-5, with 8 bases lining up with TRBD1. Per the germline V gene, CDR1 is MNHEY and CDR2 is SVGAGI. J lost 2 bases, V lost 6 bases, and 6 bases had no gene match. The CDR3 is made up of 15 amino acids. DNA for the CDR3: TGTGCCAGCAGCCCGACAGGGGTGCGCAATCAGCCCCAGCATTTT. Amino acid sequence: CASSPTGVRNQPQHF.

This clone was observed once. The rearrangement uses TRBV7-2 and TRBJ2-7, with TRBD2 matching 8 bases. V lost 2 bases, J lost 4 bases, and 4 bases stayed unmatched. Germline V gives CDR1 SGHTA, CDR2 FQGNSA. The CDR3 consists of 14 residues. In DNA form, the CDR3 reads TGTGCCAGCAGCTTAAGCGGGGGTCAATACGAGCAGTACTTC. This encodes CASSLSGGQYEQYF.

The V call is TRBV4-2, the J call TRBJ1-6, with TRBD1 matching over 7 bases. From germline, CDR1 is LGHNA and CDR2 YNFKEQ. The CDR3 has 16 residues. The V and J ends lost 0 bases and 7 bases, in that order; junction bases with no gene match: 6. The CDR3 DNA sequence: TGTGCCAGCAGCCAAGAGGCCGGGACAGAAAATTCACCCCTCCACTTT. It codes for CASSQEAGTENSPLHF.

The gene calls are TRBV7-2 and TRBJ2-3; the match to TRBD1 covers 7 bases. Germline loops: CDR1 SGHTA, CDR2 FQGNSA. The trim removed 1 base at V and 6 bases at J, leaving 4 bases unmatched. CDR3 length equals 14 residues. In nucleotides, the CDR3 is TGTGCCAGCAGCTTAGGAGGGGGCAGGGATACGCAGTATTTT. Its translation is CASSLGGGRDTQYF.

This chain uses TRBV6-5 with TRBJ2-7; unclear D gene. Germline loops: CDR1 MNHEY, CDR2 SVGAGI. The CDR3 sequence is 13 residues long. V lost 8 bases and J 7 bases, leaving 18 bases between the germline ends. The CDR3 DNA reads TGTGCCAGCGGCCGAATGCCCCAACAGGAGCAGTACTTC. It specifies CASGRMPQQEQYF.

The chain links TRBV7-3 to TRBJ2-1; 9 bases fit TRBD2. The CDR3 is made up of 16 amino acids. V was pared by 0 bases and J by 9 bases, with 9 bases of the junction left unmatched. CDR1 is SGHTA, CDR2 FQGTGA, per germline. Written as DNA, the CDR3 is TGTGCCAGCAGCTTAACGTCGGCGGGAGGGCCGGGTGAGCAGTTCTTC. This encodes CASSLTSAGGPGEQFF.

The CDR3 reads CASRSTGTGKETQYF. CDR3 bases: TGTGCCAGCAGATCAACCGGGACAGGGAAAGAGACCCAGTACTTC. V usage is TRBV7-3 and J usage is TRBJ2-5, with 9 positions matching TRBD1. From germline, CDR1 is SGHTA and CDR2 FQGTGA. V gave up 6 bases and J gave up 3 bases; unmatched junction bases: 8. CDR3 length: 15 residues.

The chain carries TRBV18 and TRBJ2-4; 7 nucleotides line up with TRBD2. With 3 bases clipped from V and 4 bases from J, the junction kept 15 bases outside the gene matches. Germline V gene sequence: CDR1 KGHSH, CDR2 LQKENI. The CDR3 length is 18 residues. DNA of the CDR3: TGTGCCAGCTCACCTCGGGACTACCTGTGGAAAAGTAAAAACATTCAGTACTTC. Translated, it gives CASSPRDYLWKSKNIQYF.

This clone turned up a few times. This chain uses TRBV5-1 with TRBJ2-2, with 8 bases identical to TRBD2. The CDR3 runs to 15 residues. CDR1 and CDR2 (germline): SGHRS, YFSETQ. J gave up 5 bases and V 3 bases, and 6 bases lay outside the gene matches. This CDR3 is CASSSSGRETGELFF. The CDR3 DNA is TGCGCCAGCAGCTCTAGCGGGCGGGAAACCGGGGAGCTGTTTTTT.